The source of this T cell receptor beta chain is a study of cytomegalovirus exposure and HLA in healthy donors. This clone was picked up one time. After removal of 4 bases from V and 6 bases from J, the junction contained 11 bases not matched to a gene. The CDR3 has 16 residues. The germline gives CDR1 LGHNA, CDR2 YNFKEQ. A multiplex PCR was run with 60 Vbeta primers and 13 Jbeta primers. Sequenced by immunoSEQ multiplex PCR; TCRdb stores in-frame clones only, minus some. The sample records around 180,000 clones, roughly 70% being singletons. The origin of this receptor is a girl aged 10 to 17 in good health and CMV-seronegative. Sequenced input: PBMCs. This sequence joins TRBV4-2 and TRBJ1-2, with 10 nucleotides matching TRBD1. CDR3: CASSPRVKTGGDGYTF. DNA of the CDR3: TGTGCCAGCAGCCCTCGAGTTAAGACAGGGGGCGATGGCTACACCTTC.